The source of this TCR beta chain is a study of beta chain features in type 1 diabetes. Study-wide background: All of the samples together had roughly 98 million sorted cells examined. Points from the study as a whole: TCRB rearrangement may or may not be influenced by HLA type; here this remained unresolved. Among patients, naive, central memory and Treg TCRB repertoires appeared more similar than among healthy donors. Within each of all four CD4+ subsets, Type 1 diabetes patients had TCRB CDR3s that were moderately but significantly shorter.

As to this clone: The antigen is undetermined.

This CDR3 spans 15 amino acids. V dropped 2 bases and J dropped 8; count of bases not matched to a gene: 5. CDR1 is SGHRS and CDR2 is YFSETQ in the germline V gene. Each of the sorted populations had a purity greater than 98%. Every bit of the isolated RNA underwent reverse transcription, so sequencing read expressed TCRB transcripts. Sequenced by immunoSEQ multiplex PCR; TCRdb stores in-frame clones only, minus some. The sample consists of about 240,000 clones, approximately 15% of them appearing once. V is TRBV5-1 and J is TRBJ2-1; 12 bases are shared with TRBD2. The sequence derives from a man under 40 with type 1 diabetes. The sample comprised naive CD4+ T cells from blood. The CDR3: CASSLRLAGVHEQFF. The CDR3 DNA reads TGCGCCAGCAGCTTAAGACTAGCGGGAGTGCATGAGCAGTTCTTC.